The rows below give T cell receptor beta chains drawn from one sample of a study of T cell responses to AZD1222 COVID-19 vaccine. The table came from immunoSEQ multiplex PCR; TCRdb's copy has only in-frame clones and leaves some out. Of about 100,000 clones listed, less than 90% are singletons. Sequences were derived from peripheral blood, sampled on day 0 of AZD1222 vaccination. The source of these receptors is an adult in good health. Both conserved end residues are part of each CDR3. Each record gives: clone size, V gene, J gene, D gene, CDR3 protein, CDR3 DNA. A D gene is named only where the DNA matches it firmly. A row's size may be missing; if present it is once, few, many or a size class.

.	TRBV29-1	TRBJ2-1	.	CSVDGAGRIFF	TGCAGCGTTGATGGAGCAGGTCGGATATTCTTC
.	TRBV18	TRBJ2-2	.	CASSPRDIGELFF	TGTGCCAGCTCACCAAGGGACATCGGGGAGCTGTTTTTT
.	TRBV5-1	TRBJ1-6	.	CASRIGNSPLHF	TGCGCCAGCAGAATTGGGAATTCACCCCTCCACTTT
.	TRBV3-1/TRBV3-2	TRBJ1-2	TRBD1	CASSQGQLPPGYTF	TGTGCCAGCAGCCAGGGACAGCTACCTCCAGGCTACACCTTC
.	TRBV5-8	TRBJ2-7	TRBD2	CASSFTASGGREQYF	TGTGCCAGCAGCTTTACGGCTAGCGGGGGAAGGGAGCAGTACTTC
.	TRBV7-9	TRBJ2-4	.	CASSLSDTFSQNIQYF	TGTGCCAGCAGCTTATCGGACACCTTTTCCCAAAACATTCAGTACTTC
once	TRBV6-4	TRBJ2-3	TRBD2	CASSLGGATDTQYF	TGTGCCAGCAGCCTCGGGGGGGCCACAGATACGCAGTATTTT
.	TRBV19	TRBJ2-5	.	CASSIGRKVETQYF	TGTGCCAGTAGTATTGGTCGGAAGGTGGAGACCCAGTACTTC
few	TRBV7-9	TRBJ2-1	.	CASSPSQGNEQFF	TGTGCCAGCAGCCCGTCACAGGGCAATGAGCAGTTCTTC
once	TRBV19	TRBJ1-2	.	CASSIDLPGGYGYTF	TGTGCCAGTAGTATAGATCTGCCGGGAGGGTATGGCTACACCTTC
.	TRBV9	TRBJ1-2	.	CASSALQGVDGYTF	TGTGCCAGCAGCGCCTTACAGGGTGTAGATGGCTACACCTTC
.	TRBV30	TRBJ1-5	.	CAWSRDTNQPQHF	TGTGCCTGGAGCCGGGACACTAATCAGCCCCAGCATTTT
.	TRBV9	TRBJ1-1	TRBD1	CASSVGQGDTEAFF	TGTGCCAGCAGCGTAGGGCAGGGGGACACTGAAGCTTTCTTT
.	TRBV28	TRBJ2-4	TRBD1	CASRLGQGVNIQYF	TGTGCCAGCAGACTAGGACAGGGGGTAAACATTCAGTACTTC
few	TRBV5-4	TRBJ1-5	.	CASDRERGNQPQHF	TGTGCCAGCGACAGAGAACGCGGCAATCAGCCCCAGCATTTT
.	TRBV30	TRBJ1-3	.	CAWNRLSTGNTIYF	TGTGCCTGGAACAGGCTTTCAACTGGAAACACCATATATTTT
.	TRBV11-2	TRBJ1-6	.	CASSLKPDSPLHF	TGTGCCAGCAGCTTAAAGCCGGATTCACCCCTCCACTTT
.	TRBV4-1	TRBJ1-5	.	CASSHRIGQNQPQHF	TGCGCCAGCAGCCACCGAATCGGACAGAACCAGCCCCAGCATTTT
once	TRBV18	TRBJ1-6	.	CASSPGDPSGSPLHF	TGTGCCAGCTCACCAGGGGACCCTTCGGGTTCACCCCTCCACTTT
.	TRBV28	TRBJ2-1	.	CASSQGGSYNEQFF	TGTGCCAGCAGTCAAGGGGGCTCCTACAATGAGCAGTTCTTC
.	TRBV19	TRBJ2-7	.	CASSIDAGPYEQYF	TGTGCCAGTAGTATAGACGCAGGGCCCTACGAGCAGTACTTC
.	TRBV11-2	TRBJ1-2	.	CASSLDRIYGYTF	TGTGCCAGCAGCTTGGACCGGATCTATGGCTACACCTTC
.	TRBV5-8	TRBJ2-7	TRBD2	CASRTGTSGVYEQYF	TGTGCCAGCAGGACCGGGACTAGCGGAGTCTACGAGCAGTACTTC
.	TRBV6-5	TRBJ1-1	.	CASSPRENTEAFF	TGTGCCAGCAGTCCCCGGGAGAACACTGAAGCTTTCTTT
.	TRBV5-8	TRBJ2-3	TRBD1	CASSLETGSTDTQYF	TGTGCCAGCAGCCTGGAGACAGGGAGCACAGATACGCAGTATTTT
once	TRBV5-1	TRBJ2-1	.	CASSGPLAESSYNEQFF	TGCGCCAGCAGCGGCCCCTTAGCTGAGAGCTCCTACAATGAGCAGTTCTTC
.	TRBV6-5	TRBJ2-1	.	CASIGSGEQFF	TGTGCCAGCATCGGGTCGGGTGAGCAGTTCTTC
.	TRBV4-1	TRBJ1-4	.	CASSQDGFWGEKLFF	TGCGCCAGCAGCCAAGATGGCTTCTGGGGAGAAAAACTGTTTTTT
.	TRBV2	TRBJ1-1	.	CASSGKTVNTEAFF	TGTGCCAGCAGTGGTAAGACAGTGAACACTGAAGCTTTCTTT